A single sample gave rise to the 23 T cell receptor beta chains below, sequenced in a study of Graves' ophthalmopathy and Graves' hyperthyroidism (dated by TCRdb to 2017 to 2018). Sequencing was performed on an Illumina HiSeq 2000. For repertoire sequencing, TCR beta CDR3 regions were amplified from RNA transcripts. The first round was an RT-PCR using HTBI primers with the Qiagen OneStep RT-PCR kit, and this first round was followed by a second-round multiplex PCR, then size selection and purification. TCRdb reprocessed the public reads (quality trimming at Q25 with fastp, clone calling with MiXCR) and kept in-frame beta chains. Merged by CDR3 protein, the rows form single entries marked with the most common genes and DNA. The sample data list about 700,000 distinct CDR3 sequences, and roughly 40% of these were observed just once. The top ten constitute 44% of the sample. The sequencing input was peripheral blood. These receptors were obtained from an adult man with Graves' ophthalmopathy.

Here the CDR3 reads CASSQRQAGGNEKLFF. DNA of the CDR3: TGTGCCAGCAGCCAAAGACAGGCCGGGGGGAATGAAAAACTGTTTTTT. The chain is built from TRBV7-9 and TRBJ1-4; the D gene is possibly TRBD1 (6 bases). The CDR3 runs 16 residues. Germline assignment: CDR1 SEHNR and CDR2 FQNEAQ (reference sequence). The V end was cut by 5 bases, the J end by 5 bases, with 18 bases between.

The chain carries TRBV10-3 and TRBJ2-7; D is ambiguous. CDR1 is ENHRY, CDR2 SYGVKD, per germline. V gave up 3 bases and J gave up 5 bases, with 11 bases separating them. The CDR3 length is 13 residues. The CDR3 region is CAISDGTANEQYF. CDR3 in DNA: TGTGCCATCAGTGATGGAACAGCGAACGAGCAGTACTTC.

This clonotype showed up just a few times. This chain uses TRBV25-1 with TRBJ2-2, with 7 positions matching TRBD1. This CDR3 spans 15 amino acids. With V trimmed by 9 bases and J by 6 bases, 13 bases remained unmatched. Germline V CDR1 and CDR2: MGHDK, SYGVNS. CDR3 DNA sequence: TGTGCCAGTAGTACAAAGGACAGGTCGGCCGGGGAGCTGTTTTTT. It is translated as CASSTKDRSAGELFF.

Only a few counts were recorded for this clonotype. A junction end diverges from the germline sequence, so it may reflect a read error. The V and J genes are TRBV11-1 and TRBJ1-2; 7 bases map to TRBD1. This CDR3 contains 14 residues. Germline CDR1 reads SGHAT; CDR2 reads FQDESV (reference sequence). The DNA of the CDR3 is TGCGCCAGCAGCCAAGCAGGGGGAGGCTATGGCTACACCTTC. This codes for CASSQAGGGYGYTF.

This clonotype came up many times. The rearrangement links TRBV2 to TRBJ2-7; D call uncertain. The ends were cut back, 6 bases at V and 6 bases at J, with 3 bases in the middle. CDR1 is SNHLY and CDR2 is FYNNEI in the germline V gene. The CDR3 consists of 9 residues. The CDR3 DNA sequence: TGTGCCAGCAGAACCGAGCAGTACTTC. The encoded protein is CASRTEQYF.

This clonotype appeared a few times. The V gene is TRBV5-5, the J gene TRBJ2-7, with TRBD2 matching 13 bases. Germline CDR1 reads SGHKS; CDR2 reads YYEKEE (reference sequence). The CDR3 runs to 14 residues. V shed 7 bases and J 7 bases; nucleotides not matched to a gene: 8. This CDR3 is CASRPGLAGSEQYF. The CDR3 coding sequence is TGTGCCAGCCGTCCGGGACTAGCGGGAAGTGAGCAGTACTTC.

This clonotype was seen a few times. This chain uses TRBV7-2 with TRBJ2-5; D is perhaps TRBD1 (6 bases). The CDR3 runs to 15 residues. Germline CDR1 SGHTA, CDR2 FQGNSA. V was cut by 4 bases and J by 4 bases, with 16 bases left in between. CDR3 residues: CASSSTPRGPETQYF. As DNA, the CDR3 is TGTGCCAGCAGCTCGACCCCCAGGGGCCCAGAGACCCAGTACTTC.

The gene calls are TRBV6-5 and TRBJ1-2, with 9 bases identical to TRBD1. This CDR3 contains 14 residues. V was pared by 7 bases and J by 5 bases, with 8 bases of the junction left unmatched. The germline V gene encodes CDR1 MNHEY and CDR2 SVGAGI. In DNA form, the CDR3 reads TGTGCCAGCACCGGGACAGGGAATCATTATGGCTACACCTTC. It encodes CASTGTGNHYGYTF.

The chain employs TRBV10-3 and TRBJ1-2; TRBD1 aligns across 8 bases. Germline CDR1 and CDR2: ENHRY and SYGVKD. There are 16 residues in the CDR3. The V segment lost 2 bases and the J segment 1 base; nucleotides outside the gene matches: 6. The DNA for the CDR3 is TGTGCCATCAGTGAGCGCCAGGGGGCCCATAACTATGGCTACACCTTC. Protein: CAISERQGAHNYGYTF.

Concerning this clonotype itself: A much larger clone lies one base from this, so it may be a read error. This rearrangement joins TRBV24-1 to TRBJ1-5; D might be TRBD1 (5 bases). The CDR3 is 15 residues long. From germline, CDR1 is KGHDR and CDR2 SFDVKD. The CDR3 reads CATGDHKLGDQPQHF. Here the CDR3 DNA reads TGTGCCACCGGTGACCATAAGCTGGGGGATCAGCCCCAGCATTTT.

The chain has TRBV6-1 and TRBJ1-4, with 7 nucleotides matching TRBD1. V lost 5 bases to trimming and J lost 3 bases; unmatched junction nucleotides: 6. This CDR3 is 15 amino acids long. CDR1 and CDR2 from the germline V gene are MNHNS and SASEGT. CDR3 coding DNA: TGTGCCAGCAGTCCCGATGGACAGGCTAATGAAAAACTGTTTTTT. Its translation is CASSPDGQANEKLFF.

This clonotype has a handful of counts. V gene TRBV11-2 combines with J gene TRBJ2-5; 12 bases are a match to TRBD2. Germline lookup yields CDR1 SGHAT and CDR2 FQNNGV. This CDR3 has 16 amino acids. After removal of 5 bases from V and 4 bases from J, the junction contained 8 bases not matched to a gene. The CDR3 loop is CASSVVAGLAGETQYF. For the CDR3, the DNA is TGTGCCAGCAGCGTGGTAGCGGGACTAGCGGGAGAGACCCAGTACTTC. The whole variable domain, remainder taken from reference TRBV11-2 and TRBJ2-5, is EAGVAQSPRYKIIEKRQSVAFWCNPISGHATLYWYQQILGQGPKLLIQFQNNGVVDDSQLPKDRFSAERLKGVDSTLKIQPAKLEDSAVYLCASSVVAGLAGETQYFGPGTRLLVL.

The chain carries TRBV11-1 and TRBJ2-7; tentative D call: TRBD1 (6 bases). The CDR3 extends over 15 amino acids. The germline V gene has CDR1 SGHAT and CDR2 FQDESV (reference sequence). V was clipped by 4 bases and J by 3 bases, with 16 bases between them. CDR3 amino acids: CASSSGAGFHYEQYF. The CDR3 region has the DNA TGTGCCAGCAGCTCAGGGGCAGGGTTTCACTACGAGCAGTACTTC.

This clonotype was detected many times. The chain uses TRBV25-1 and TRBJ2-7, with 10 bases matching TRBD1. This CDR3 has 15 amino acids. V dropped 4 bases and J dropped 2; count of bases not matched to a gene: 5. Germline values: CDR1 MGHDK, CDR2 SYGVNS. The CDR3 DNA reads as TGTGCCAGCAGTGCCTCCGGGACAGGGGCCTACGAGCAGTACTTC. The encoded protein is CASSASGTGAYEQYF.

The V call is TRBV6-2 or TRBV6-3, the J call TRBJ2-7; D may be TRBD1 (5 bases). This CDR3 contains 13 residues. In germline, CDR1 is MNHEY, CDR2 SVGEGT. V lost 5 bases and J lost 5, with 13 bases in between. CDR3 bases: TGTGCCAGCAGTGAAGACAGTTACAACGAGCAGTACTTC. As protein: CASSEDSYNEQYF.

V is TRBV19 and J is TRBJ2-5; tentatively, D is TRBD2 (7 bases). The V end lost 3 bases, the J end lost 5 bases, and 16 bases lay between the germline ends. CDR3 size: 15 residues. Germline-derived CDR1 and CDR2 are LNHDA and SQIVND (reference sequence). The CDR3 reads CASSMGRGAWETQYF. The CDR3 DNA follows: TGTGCCAGTAGTATGGGTCGGGGGGCCTGGGAGACCCAGTACTTC.

The chain links TRBV2 to TRBJ1-3; the D is unclear. The V and J ends lost 7 bases and 0 bases respectively, with 7 bases between them. CDR3 length equals 13 residues. Germline CDR1 SNHLY, CDR2 FYNNEI. CDR3 DNA sequence: TGTGCCAGCACCGACTCCTCTGGAAACACCATATATTTT. Translated, it gives CASTDSSGNTIYF.

This clonotype occurred many times. The rearrangement links TRBV9 to TRBJ1-5, with TRBD1 matching over 7 bases. From germline, CDR1 is SGDLS and CDR2 YYNGEE. The CDR3 runs 14 residues. The junction had 3 bases not matched to a gene; V was cut back by 3 bases and J by 3 bases. The CDR3, as DNA: TGTGCCAGCAGCGAACAGGGGACCAATCAGCCCCAGCATTTT. Protein sequence: CASSEQGTNQPQHF.

This clonotype was counted ten times or more. The J gene is TRBJ1-2, the V gene TRBV10-3, with TRBD1 identical over 8 bases. V was pared by 2 bases and J by 4 bases, with 3 bases of the junction left unmatched. The germline gives CDR1 ENHRY, CDR2 SYGVKD. The CDR3 extends over 14 amino acids. CDR3 sequence: CAISEDRGSYGYTF. CDR3 DNA: TGTGCCATCAGTGAGGACAGGGGATCCTATGGCTACACCTTC.

In this sample, this clonotype turned up many times. V usage is TRBV13 and J usage is TRBJ2-7; D remains unclear. The CDR3 extends over 10 amino acids. The germline V gene has CDR1 PRHDT and CDR2 FYEKMQ (reference sequence). V dropped 3 bases and J dropped 5 bases, with 2 bases sitting between them. CDR3 coding DNA: TGTGCCAGCAGCTTCAACGAGCAGTACTTC. The encoded protein is CASSFNEQYF.

A word on this clonotype: One end of the junction does not line up with germline, which may come from a read error. This rearrangement joins TRBV10-3 to TRBJ2-5; weak D call: TRBD1 (6 bases). Germline values: CDR1 ENHRY, CDR2 SYGVKD. The CDR3 is 18 residues long. The CDR3 region is CASSFRPPMDSIGETQYF. The CDR3 coding sequence is TGTGCCAGCAGTTTTAGGCCTCCCATGGACAGTATAGGAGAGACCCAGTACTTC.

This clonotype was recorded at least ten times. The V call is TRBV19, the J call TRBJ1-5; a weak D match, TRBD1 (5 bases). CDR1 and CDR2 from the germline V gene are LNHDA and SQIVND (reference sequence). Trimming removed 6 bases from V and 4 bases from J, with 13 bases in between. This CDR3 is built from 14 residues. The CDR3 bases are TGTGCCAGTAGCCAGTCGACAGCTAATCAGCCCCAGCATTTT. This sequence encodes CASSQSTANQPQHF.

This clonotype was found many times. V and J are TRBV10-3 and TRBJ2-5; the match to TRBD2 covers 10 bases. Germline CDR1 and CDR2: ENHRY and SYGVKD. This CDR3 is 15 amino acids long. After removal of 3 bases from V and 5 bases from J, the junction contained 6 bases not matched to a gene. The CDR3 coding sequence is TGTGCCATCAGTGATCTGGCTAGCGGGAGTGAGACCCAGTACTTC. Encoded protein: CAISDLASGSETQYF.